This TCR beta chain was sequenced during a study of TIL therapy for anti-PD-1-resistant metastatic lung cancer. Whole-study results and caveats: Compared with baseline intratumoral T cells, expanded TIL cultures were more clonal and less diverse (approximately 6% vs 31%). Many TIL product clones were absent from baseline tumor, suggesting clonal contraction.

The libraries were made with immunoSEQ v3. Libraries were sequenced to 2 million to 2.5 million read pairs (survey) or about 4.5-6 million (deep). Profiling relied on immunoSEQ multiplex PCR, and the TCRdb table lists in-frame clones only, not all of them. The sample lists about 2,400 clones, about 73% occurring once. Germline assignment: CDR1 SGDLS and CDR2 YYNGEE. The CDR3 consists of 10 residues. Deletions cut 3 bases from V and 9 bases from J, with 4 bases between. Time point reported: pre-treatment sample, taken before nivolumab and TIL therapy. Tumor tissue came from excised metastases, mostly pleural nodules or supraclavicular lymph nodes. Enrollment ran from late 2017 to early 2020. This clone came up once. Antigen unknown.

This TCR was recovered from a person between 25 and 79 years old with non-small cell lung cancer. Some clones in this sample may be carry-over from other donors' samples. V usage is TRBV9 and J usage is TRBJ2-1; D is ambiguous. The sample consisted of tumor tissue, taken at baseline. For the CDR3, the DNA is TGTGCCAGCAGCGAGTCTGAGCAGTTCTTC. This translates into CASSESEQFF.